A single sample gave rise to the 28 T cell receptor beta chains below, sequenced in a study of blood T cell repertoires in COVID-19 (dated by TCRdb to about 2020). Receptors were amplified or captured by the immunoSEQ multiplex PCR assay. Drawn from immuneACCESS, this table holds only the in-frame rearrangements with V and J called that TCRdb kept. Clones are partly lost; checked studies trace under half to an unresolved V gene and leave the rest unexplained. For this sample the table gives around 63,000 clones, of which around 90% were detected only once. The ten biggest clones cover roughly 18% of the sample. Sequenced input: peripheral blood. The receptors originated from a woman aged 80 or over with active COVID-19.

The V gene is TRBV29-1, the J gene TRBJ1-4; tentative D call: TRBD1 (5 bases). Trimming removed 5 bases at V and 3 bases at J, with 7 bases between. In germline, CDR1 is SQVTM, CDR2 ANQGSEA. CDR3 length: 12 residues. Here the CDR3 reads CSVLGANEKLFF. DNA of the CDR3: TGCAGCGTTCTAGGGGCTAATGAAAAACTGTTTTTT. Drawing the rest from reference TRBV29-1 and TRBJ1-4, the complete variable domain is SAVISQKPSRDICQRGTSLTIQCQVDSQVTMMFWYRQQPGQSLTLIATANQGSEATYESGFVIDKFPISRPNLTFSTLTVSNMSPEDSSIYLCSVLGANEKLFFGSGTQLSVL.

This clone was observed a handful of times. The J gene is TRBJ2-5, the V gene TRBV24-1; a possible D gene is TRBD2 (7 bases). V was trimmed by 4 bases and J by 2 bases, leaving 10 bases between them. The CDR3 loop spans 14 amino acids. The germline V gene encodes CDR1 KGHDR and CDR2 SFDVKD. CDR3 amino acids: CATSEGGLQETQYF. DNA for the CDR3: TGTGCCACCAGTGAGGGGGGGCTTCAAGAGACCCAGTACTTC.

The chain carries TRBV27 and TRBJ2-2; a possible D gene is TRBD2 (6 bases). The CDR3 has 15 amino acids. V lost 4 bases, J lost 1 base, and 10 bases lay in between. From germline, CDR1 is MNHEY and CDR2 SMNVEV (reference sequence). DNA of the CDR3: TGTGCCAGCAGTTCCCTGGGGGGGAACACCGGGGAGCTGTTTTTT. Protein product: CASSSLGGNTGELFF.

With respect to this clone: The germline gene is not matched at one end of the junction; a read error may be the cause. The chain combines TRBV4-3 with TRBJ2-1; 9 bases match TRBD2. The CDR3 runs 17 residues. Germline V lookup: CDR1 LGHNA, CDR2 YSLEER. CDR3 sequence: CTSSQRGGGAPYNEQFF. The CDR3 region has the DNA TGCACCAGCAGCCAAAGGGGCGGGGGGGCCCCCTACAATGAGCAGTTCTTC.

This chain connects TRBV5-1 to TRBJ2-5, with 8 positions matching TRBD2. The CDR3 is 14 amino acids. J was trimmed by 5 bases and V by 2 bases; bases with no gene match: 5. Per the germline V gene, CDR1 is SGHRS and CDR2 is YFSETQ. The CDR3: CASSLAGAGETQYF. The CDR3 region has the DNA TGCGCCAGCAGCTTAGCGGGGGCGGGGGAGACCCAGTACTTC. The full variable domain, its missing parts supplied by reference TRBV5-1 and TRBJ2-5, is KAGVTQTPRYLIKTRGQQVTLSCSPISGHRSVSWYQQTPGQGLQFLFEYFSETQRNKGNFPGRFSGRQFSNSRSEMNVSTLELGDSALYLCASSLAGAGETQYFGPGTRLLVL.

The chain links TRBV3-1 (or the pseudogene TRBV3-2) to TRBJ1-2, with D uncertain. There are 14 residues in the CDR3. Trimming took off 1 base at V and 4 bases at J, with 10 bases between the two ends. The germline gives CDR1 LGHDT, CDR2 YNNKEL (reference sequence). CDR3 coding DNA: TGTGCCAGCAGCCAAGGTCGCCGGAGCTATGGCTACACCTTC. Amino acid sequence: CASSQGRRSYGYTF.

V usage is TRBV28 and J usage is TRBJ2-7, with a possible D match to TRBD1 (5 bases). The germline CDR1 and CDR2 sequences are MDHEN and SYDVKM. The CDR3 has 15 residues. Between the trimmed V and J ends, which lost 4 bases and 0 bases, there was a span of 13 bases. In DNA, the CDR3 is TGTGCCAGCAGTTCCCCGACAGCGAGCTCCTACGAGCAGTACTTC. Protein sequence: CASSSPTASSYEQYF.

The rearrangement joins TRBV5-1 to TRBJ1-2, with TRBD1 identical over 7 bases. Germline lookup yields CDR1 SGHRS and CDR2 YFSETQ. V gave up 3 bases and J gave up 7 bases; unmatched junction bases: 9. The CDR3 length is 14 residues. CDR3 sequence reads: CASSSTQGLAGYTF. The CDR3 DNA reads TGCGCCAGCAGCTCAACACAGGGGTTAGCTGGCTACACCTTC.

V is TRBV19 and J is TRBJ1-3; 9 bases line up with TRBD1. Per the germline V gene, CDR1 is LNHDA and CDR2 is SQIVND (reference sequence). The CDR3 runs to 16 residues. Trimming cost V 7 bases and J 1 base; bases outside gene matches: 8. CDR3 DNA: TGTGCCAGTACCCACCGGGACAGGGAATCTGGAAACACCATATATTTT. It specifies CASTHRDRESGNTIYF.

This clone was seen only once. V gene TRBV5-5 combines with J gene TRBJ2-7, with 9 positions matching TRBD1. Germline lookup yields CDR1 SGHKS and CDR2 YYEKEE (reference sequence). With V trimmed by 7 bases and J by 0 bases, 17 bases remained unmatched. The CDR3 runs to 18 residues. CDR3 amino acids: CASSPGQGGTGGSYEQYF. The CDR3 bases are TGTGCCAGCTCACCGGGACAGGGTGGAACGGGGGGCTCCTACGAGCAGTACTTC.

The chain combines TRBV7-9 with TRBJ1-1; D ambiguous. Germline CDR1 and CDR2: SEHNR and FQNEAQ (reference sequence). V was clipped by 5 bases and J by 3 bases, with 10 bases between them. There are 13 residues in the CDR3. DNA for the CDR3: TGTGCCAGCAGCCCCATGAGTGACACTGAAGCTTTCTTT. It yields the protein CASSPMSDTEAFF. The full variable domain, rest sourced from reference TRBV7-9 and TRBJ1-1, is DTGVSQNPRHKITKRGQNVTFRCDPISEHNRLYWYRQTLGQGPEFLTYFQNEAQLEKSRLLSDRFSAERPKGSFSTLEIQRTEQGDSAMYLCASSPMSDTEAFFGQGTRLTVV.

Here the CDR3 DNA reads TGTGCCAGCAGTTTTTGGCCGGGACTAGCGGGGACTGACACAGATACGCAGTATTTT. This translates into CASSFWPGLAGTDTDTQYF. This sequence joins TRBV6-2 or TRBV6-3 and TRBJ2-3, with 13 bases that match TRBD2. CDR3 length: 19 residues. Per the germline V gene, CDR1 is MNHEY and CDR2 is SVGEGT. V dropped 4 bases and J dropped 2; count of bases not matched to a gene: 12.

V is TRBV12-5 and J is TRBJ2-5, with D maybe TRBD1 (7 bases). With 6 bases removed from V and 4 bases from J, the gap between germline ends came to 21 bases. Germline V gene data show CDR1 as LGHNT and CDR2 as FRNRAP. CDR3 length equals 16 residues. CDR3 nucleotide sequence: TGTGCTAGTGGCCTCCGACAGGGTGGGGGGCCAGAGACCCAGTACTTC. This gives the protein CASGLRQGGGPETQYF.

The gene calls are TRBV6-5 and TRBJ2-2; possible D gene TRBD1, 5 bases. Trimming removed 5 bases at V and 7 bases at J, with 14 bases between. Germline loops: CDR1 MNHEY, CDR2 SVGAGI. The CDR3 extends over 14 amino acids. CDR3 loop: CASSLGTQGGELFF. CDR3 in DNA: TGTGCCAGCAGTCTCGGCACTCAGGGCGGGGAGCTGTTTTTT.

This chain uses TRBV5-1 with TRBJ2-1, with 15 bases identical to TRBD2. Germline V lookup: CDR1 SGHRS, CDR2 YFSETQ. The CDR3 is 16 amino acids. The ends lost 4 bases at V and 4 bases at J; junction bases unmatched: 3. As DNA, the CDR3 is TGCGCCAGCAGCCAAGGACTAGCGGGGGGGTACAATGAGCAGTTCTTC. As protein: CASSQGLAGGYNEQFF.

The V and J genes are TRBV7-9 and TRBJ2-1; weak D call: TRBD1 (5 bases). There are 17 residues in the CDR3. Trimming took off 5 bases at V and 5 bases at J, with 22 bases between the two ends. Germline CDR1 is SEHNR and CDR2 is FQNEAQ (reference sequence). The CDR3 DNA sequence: TGTGCCAGCAGCGCGATAGGGGCGACGGCGAGGAACAATGAGCAGTTCTTC. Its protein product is CASSAIGATARNNEQFF.

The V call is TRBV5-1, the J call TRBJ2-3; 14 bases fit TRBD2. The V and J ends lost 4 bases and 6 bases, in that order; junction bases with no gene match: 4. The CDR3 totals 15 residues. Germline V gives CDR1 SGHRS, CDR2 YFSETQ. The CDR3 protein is CASSTGLAGGDTQYF. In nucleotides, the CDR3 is TGCGCCAGCAGCACCGGACTAGCGGGGGGTGATACGCAGTATTTT. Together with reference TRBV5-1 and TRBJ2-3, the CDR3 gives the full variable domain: KAGVTQTPRYLIKTRGQQVTLSCSPISGHRSVSWYQQTPGQGLQFLFEYFSETQRNKGNFPGRFSGRQFSNSRSEMNVSTLELGDSALYLCASSTGLAGGDTQYFGPGTRLTVL.

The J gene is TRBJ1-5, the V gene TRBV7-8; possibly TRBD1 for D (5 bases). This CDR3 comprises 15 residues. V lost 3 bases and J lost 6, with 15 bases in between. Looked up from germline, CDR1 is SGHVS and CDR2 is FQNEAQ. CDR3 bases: TGTGCCAGCAGCTTCCGGGAGGGCCAGGGTCAGCCCCAGCATTTT. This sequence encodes CASSFREGQGQPQHF. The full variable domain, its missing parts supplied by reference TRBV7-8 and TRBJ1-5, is GAGVSQSPRYKVAKRGQDVALRCDPISGHVSLFWYQQALGQGPEFLTYFQNEAQLDKSGLPSDRFFAERPEGSVSTLKIQRTQQEDSAVYLCASSFREGQGQPQHFGDGTRLSIL.

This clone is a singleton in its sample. The CDR3 nucleotides are TGTGCCAGCAGTTTAGGTAGCATTCGGAACACTGAAGCTTTCTTT. Residues: CASSLGSIRNTEAFF. J is TRBJ1-1 and V is TRBV28, with D hard to call. The germline CDR1 and CDR2 sequences are MDHEN and SYDVKM. Trimming left V 2 bases short and J 1 base short, with 11 bases between. CDR3 length: 15 amino acids.

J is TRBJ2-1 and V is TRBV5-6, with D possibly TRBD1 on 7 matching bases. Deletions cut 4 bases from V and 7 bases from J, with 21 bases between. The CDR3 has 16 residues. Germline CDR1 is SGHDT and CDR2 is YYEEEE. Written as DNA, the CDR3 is TGTGCCAGCAGCCTCGGGGGCGGCAGGGGGTTGAATGAGCAGTTCTTC. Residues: CASSLGGGRGLNEQFF.

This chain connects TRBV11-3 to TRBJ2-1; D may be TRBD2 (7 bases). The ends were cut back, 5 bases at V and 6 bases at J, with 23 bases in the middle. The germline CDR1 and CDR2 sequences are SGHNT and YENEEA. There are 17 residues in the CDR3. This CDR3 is CASSPRGGGSRGNEQFF. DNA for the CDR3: TGTGCCAGCAGCCCGAGGGGGGGCGGGAGCAGGGGCAATGAGCAGTTCTTC.

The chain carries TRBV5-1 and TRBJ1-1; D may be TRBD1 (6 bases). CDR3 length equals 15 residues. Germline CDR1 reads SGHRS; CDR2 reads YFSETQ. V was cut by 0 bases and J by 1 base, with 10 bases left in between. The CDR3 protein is CASSLAAGANTEAFF. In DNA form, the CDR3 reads TGCGCCAGCAGCTTGGCTGCGGGGGCGAACACTGAAGCTTTCTTT.

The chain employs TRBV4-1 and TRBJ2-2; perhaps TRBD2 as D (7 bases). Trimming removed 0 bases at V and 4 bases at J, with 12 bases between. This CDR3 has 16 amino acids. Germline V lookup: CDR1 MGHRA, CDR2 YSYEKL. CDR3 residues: CASSQEGGAGTGELFF. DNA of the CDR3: TGCGCCAGCAGCCAAGAGGGGGGGGCCGGCACCGGGGAGCTGTTTTTT.

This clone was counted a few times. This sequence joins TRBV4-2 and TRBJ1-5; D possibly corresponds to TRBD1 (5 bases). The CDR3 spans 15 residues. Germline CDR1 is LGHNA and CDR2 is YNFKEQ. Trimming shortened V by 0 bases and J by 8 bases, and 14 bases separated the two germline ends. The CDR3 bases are TGTGCCAGCAGCCAAGAGGGACGGGGGGGTGAGCCCCAGCATTTT. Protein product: CASSQEGRGGEPQHF.

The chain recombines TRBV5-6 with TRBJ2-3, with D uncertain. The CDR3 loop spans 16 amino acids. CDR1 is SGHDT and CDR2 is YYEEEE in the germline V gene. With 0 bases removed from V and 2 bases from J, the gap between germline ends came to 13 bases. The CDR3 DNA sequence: TGTGCCAGCAGCTTGGTGCCCCGAACATACACAGATACGCAGTATTTT. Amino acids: CASSLVPRTYTDTQYF.

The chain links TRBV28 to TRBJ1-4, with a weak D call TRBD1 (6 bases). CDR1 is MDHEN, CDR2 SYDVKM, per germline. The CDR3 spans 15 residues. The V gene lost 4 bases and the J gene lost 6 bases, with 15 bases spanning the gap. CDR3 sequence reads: CASSYPGEGDEKLFF. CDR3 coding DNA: TGTGCCAGCAGTTACCCAGGGGAGGGGGATGAAAAACTGTTTTTT. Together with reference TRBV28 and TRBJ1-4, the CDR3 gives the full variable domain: DVKVTQSSRYLVKRTGEKVFLECVQDMDHENMFWYRQDPGLGLRLIYFSYDVKMKEKGDIPEGYSVSREKKERFSLILESASTNQTSMYLCASSYPGEGDEKLFFGSGTQLSVL.

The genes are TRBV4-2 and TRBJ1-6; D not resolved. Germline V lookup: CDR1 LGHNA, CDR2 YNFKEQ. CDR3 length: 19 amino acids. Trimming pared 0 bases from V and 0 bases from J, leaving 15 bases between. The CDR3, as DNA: TGTGCCAGCAGCCAAGAAGGCAGGTCTTCGAGCTCCTATAATTCACCCCTCCACTTT. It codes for CASSQEGRSSSSYNSPLHF.

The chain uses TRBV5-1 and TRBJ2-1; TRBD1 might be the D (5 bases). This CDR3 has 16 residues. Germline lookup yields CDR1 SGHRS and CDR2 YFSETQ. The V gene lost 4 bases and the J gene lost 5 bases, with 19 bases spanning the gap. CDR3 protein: CASSRGGATGDNEQFF. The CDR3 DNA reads TGCGCCAGCAGCAGGGGTGGGGCAACCGGCGACAATGAGCAGTTCTTC.